This passage covers 21 T cell receptor beta chains from one sample sequenced in a study of human CD8 memory T cell subsets. Exhausted-like traits marked the TPEX cells, which were CCR7+ PD-1+ TIGIT+ early memory CD8+ T cells. UMI-labeled 5' RACE produced the TCR beta libraries. TCRdb re-called the 5' RACE reads and shows each CDR3 protein once, DNA omitted. Its table lists approximately 6,200 distinct CDR3 sequences. The sequenced sample consisted of CD8+ T cells from PBMCs. All receptors come from a human donor in good health.

The chain's CDR3 is CASSFGTDLNTEAFF. The chain uses TRBV28 and TRBJ1-1; TCRdb names TRBD1, which stays unverified in the absence of DNA. The CDR3 extends over 15 amino acids. CDR1 is MDHEN and CDR2 is SYDVKM in the germline V gene.

The J gene is TRBJ2-7, the V gene TRBV14; with no DNA, the TCRdb D assignment of TRBD1 cannot be verified. Germline lookup yields CDR1 SGHDN and CDR2 FVKESK. The CDR3 runs to 16 residues. Here the CDR3 reads CASSPRPIERTYEQYF.

The CDR3 spells CSALRSTGELFF. The rearrangement joins TRBV20-1 to TRBJ2-2. This CDR3 has 12 amino acids. Germline values: CDR1 DFQATT, CDR2 SNEGSKA (reference sequence).

This sequence joins TRBV7-2 and TRBJ2-7; TCRdb selects TRBD1, and the lack of DNA leaves this call unchecked. CDR1 and CDR2 from the germline V gene are SGHTA and FQGNSA. The CDR3 sequence is 14 residues long. CDR3 residues: CASSLDPGSYEQYF.

The chain is built from TRBV12-3 or TRBV12-4 and TRBJ2-2. CDR3 length: 12 amino acids. CDR3 amino acids: CAITRVTGELFF.

Judged by frequency, this clonotype is medium-sized. The chain joins TRBV10-3 to TRBJ1-1; the D call of TRBD1 rests on TCRdb alone, since no DNA is present to check it. This CDR3 is 13 amino acids long. Germline assignment: CDR1 ENHRY and CDR2 SYGVKD. CDR3 loop: CAISDLTGAEAFF.

This chain uses TRBV7-2 with TRBJ1-2; no DNA is available, so the TRBD1 call from TCRdb remains unchecked. The length of the CDR3 is 16 residues. Germline V gives CDR1 SGHTA, CDR2 FQGNSA. CDR3 amino acids: CASSLALRDPNYGYTF.

The chain carries TRBV28 and TRBJ2-3; as DNA is missing, the TRBD2 call by TCRdb cannot be tested. The CDR3 length is 16 residues. Germline V gives CDR1 MDHEN, CDR2 SYDVKM. CDR3 region: CASSPYGGSREDTQYF.

The V and J genes are TRBV29-1 and TRBJ2-3; the D call of TRBD1 rests on TCRdb alone, since no DNA is present to check it. The CDR3 has 16 residues. CDR1 and CDR2 (germline): SQVTM, ANQGSEA. The CDR3 region is CSVEKYGTHGTDTQYF.

This clonotype is called large (0.1 to 1%) based on its frequency. This sequence joins TRBV20-1 and TRBJ2-1. The CDR3 runs 12 residues. The germline V gene has CDR1 DFQATT and CDR2 SNEGSKA (reference sequence). The CDR3 loop is CSARDLYNEQFF.

The chain combines TRBV19 with TRBJ1-1; TCRdb's D call of TRBD1 is untestable without DNA. The CDR3 spans 14 residues. Germline V gives CDR1 LNHDA, CDR2 SQIVND (reference sequence). CDR3 amino acids: CASTRVPPGTEAFF.

V gene TRBV10-3 combines with J gene TRBJ2-3; TCRdb's assignment of TRBD2 cannot be checked, as there is no DNA. The length of the CDR3 is 12 residues. Germline loops: CDR1 ENHRY, CDR2 SYGVKD. CDR3 sequence: CAISDGGDTQYF.

This chain links TRBV2 with TRBJ1-5. The CDR3 is made up of 14 amino acids. Per the germline V gene, CDR1 is SNHLY and CDR2 is FYNNEI. The CDR3 spells CASSEGGAGQPQHF.

V gene TRBV28 combines with J gene TRBJ1-3; lacking DNA, the TRBD1 call made by TCRdb goes unchecked. Germline CDR1 is MDHEN and CDR2 is SYDVKM. CDR3 length equals 14 residues. CDR3 loop: CASSLAAGGNTIYF.

The rearrangement uses TRBV20-1 and TRBJ2-7; TCRdb outputs TRBD2, but without DNA this stays unchecked. In germline, CDR1 is DFQATT, CDR2 SNEGSKA (reference sequence). The CDR3 runs 15 residues. CDR3 in amino acids: CSAPRTSGRIYEQYF.

The V and J genes are TRBV4-3 and TRBJ2-2. The CDR3 covers 14 residues. Germline V gives CDR1 LGHNA, CDR2 YSLEER. The CDR3 reads CASSPSGTTGELFF.

The rearrangement links TRBV5-1 to TRBJ2-7; TCRdb names TRBD2, which stays unverified in the absence of DNA. Looked up from germline, CDR1 is SGHRS and CDR2 is YFSETQ. The CDR3 is 15 residues long. The CDR3 here is CASSLKGSGMDEQYF.

The chain recombines TRBV4-3 with TRBJ2-1. The CDR3 extends over 16 amino acids. Germline lookup yields CDR1 LGHNA and CDR2 YSLEER. This chain's CDR3 is CASSLSSGSPYNEQFF.

The chain links TRBV5-4 to TRBJ2-5; TCRdb's D call, TRBD1, is unchecked because there is no DNA. The CDR3 is 14 amino acids. The V gene's germline CDR1 is SGHNT and CDR2 YYREEE (reference sequence). CDR3 region: CASSLWTGVETQYF.

Frequency places this clonotype as medium-sized (0.01 to 0.1%). This chain uses TRBV3-1 with TRBJ1-1. Germline CDR1 LGHDT, CDR2 YNNKEL (reference sequence). The length of the CDR3 is 13 residues. The CDR3 is CASSPGGYTEAFF.

The V call is TRBV20-1, the J call TRBJ2-7. This CDR3 has 16 residues. Germline CDR1 reads DFQATT; CDR2 reads SNEGSKA (reference sequence). This CDR3 reads CSARNLLAGSSYEQYF.